One sample yielded the 11 T cell receptor beta chains listed below, sequenced in a study of T cell responses to AZD1222 COVID-19 vaccine. Here immunoSEQ multiplex PCR was the method, and the copy in TCRdb shows in-frame clones only, minus some. In the table there are approximately 76,000 clones, approximately 88% of which are singletons. The source was peripheral blood, collected on day 0 of AZD1222 vaccination. The receptors were sampled from an adult in good health.

This chain uses TRBV10-3 with TRBJ1-2; D is unclear. Germline CDR1 and CDR2: ENHRY and SYGVKD. This CDR3 has 15 amino acids. Trimming took off 5 bases at V and 0 bases at J, with 13 bases between the two ends. The CDR3 sequence is CAISPGGEANYGYTF. The CDR3 DNA sequence: TGTGCCATCAGTCCGGGCGGGGAAGCTAACTATGGCTACACCTTC.

This CDR3 is CASSPMGSEQYF. In nucleotides, the CDR3 is TGTGCCAGCAGCCCCATGGGTTCCGAGCAGTACTTC. The V call is TRBV11-2, the J call TRBJ2-7; no firm D call. The germline V gene encodes CDR1 SGHAT and CDR2 FQNNGV. V was clipped by 5 bases and J by 6 bases, with 11 bases between them. The CDR3 sequence is 12 residues long.

Here the CDR3 DNA reads TGCGCCAGCAGCAGGCCTAGCGGGGGGTACAATGAGCAGTTCTTC. Its translation is CASSRPSGGYNEQFF. The chain joins TRBV4-1 to TRBJ2-1, with TRBD2 matching over 11 bases. The V gene's germline CDR1 is MGHRA and CDR2 YSYEKL. The trim removed 5 bases at V and 4 bases at J, leaving 4 bases unmatched. The CDR3 extends over 15 amino acids.

This clone is a singleton in its sample. CDR3 DNA: TGTGCCAGCTCACCATCCGGGACAGGGCCCGTCAACGAGCAGTACTTC. It encodes CASSPSGTGPVNEQYF. V and J are TRBV18 and TRBJ2-7; 9 nucleotides agree with TRBD1. CDR3 length equals 16 residues. Germline V gene lookup returns CDR1 KGHSH and CDR2 LQKENI. The ends lost 2 bases at V and 5 bases at J; junction bases unmatched: 10. The whole variable domain, remainder taken from reference TRBV18 and TRBJ2-7, is NAGVMQNPRHLVRRRGQEARLRCSPMKGHSHVYWYRQLPEEGLKFMVYLQKENIIDESGMPKERFSAEFPKEGPSILRIQQVVRGDSAAYFCASSPSGTGPVNEQYFGPGTRLTVT.

The V call is TRBV19, the J call TRBJ2-7; TRBD1 agrees at 7 bases. V was clipped by 5 bases and J by 0 bases; unmatched bases: 7. The CDR3 covers 15 residues. Germline CDR1 reads LNHDA; CDR2 reads SQIVND (reference sequence). Here the CDR3 reads CASSAGTALSYEQYF. DNA of the CDR3: TGTGCCAGTAGTGCCGGGACAGCACTCTCCTACGAGCAGTACTTC. Based on the CDR3 plus reference TRBV19 and TRBJ2-7, the full variable domain is DGGITQSPKYLFRKEGQNVTLSCEQNLNHDAMYWYRQDPGQGLRLIYYSQIVNDFQKGDIAEGYSVSREKKESFPLTVTSAQKNPTAFYLCASSAGTALSYEQYFGPGTRLTVT.

V and J are TRBV10-3 and TRBJ1-6, with 7 bases that match TRBD1. The germline V gene encodes CDR1 ENHRY and CDR2 SYGVKD. Unmatched junction bases numbered 5, after V lost 9 bases and J lost 3 bases. The CDR3 runs to 14 residues. CDR3 bases: TGTGCCATTCGTCAGGGGGACTATAATTCACCCCTCCACTTT. Translating gives CAIRQGDYNSPLHF.

V usage is TRBV28 and J usage is TRBJ1-6, with TRBD1 matching over 7 bases. CDR1 and CDR2 from the germline V gene are MDHEN and SYDVKM. J was trimmed by 5 bases and V by 5 bases; bases with no gene match: 3. The CDR3 has 14 residues. Here the CDR3 reads CASSATGHNSPLHF. CDR3 sequence (DNA): TGTGCCAGCAGTGCGACAGGGCATAATTCACCCCTCCACTTT.

This chain uses TRBV4-2 with TRBJ1-4; D remains unclear. The germline V gene has CDR1 LGHNA and CDR2 YNFKEQ. V gave up 0 bases and J gave up 8 bases, with 16 bases separating them. The CDR3 extends over 16 amino acids. The CDR3 nucleotides are TGTGCCAGCAGCCAAGAACGGTCGGGCCGGCAGGAAAAACTGTTTTTT. Residues: CASSQERSGRQEKLFF.

This chain joins TRBV7-2 and TRBJ1-1; D is unresolved. CDR3 length: 13 residues. The V and J ends lost 2 bases and 2 bases respectively, with 6 bases between them. Germline loops: CDR1 SGHTA, CDR2 FQGNSA. CDR3: CASSLSGNTEAFF. CDR3 coding DNA: TGTGCCAGCAGCTTATCTGGTAACACTGAAGCTTTCTTT.

This clone has just one count. The V and J genes are TRBV23-1 and TRBJ2-5, with D perhaps matching TRBD2 (6 bases). TRBV23-1 is classed as an ORF, of uncertain function. V lost 2 bases and J lost 7, with 11 bases in between. The CDR3 is made up of 13 amino acids. In DNA, the CDR3 is TGCGCCAGCAGTCAAATGGAGGGAGGGACCCAGTACTTC. Encoded protein: CASSQMEGGTQYF.

This clone came up once. This chain links TRBV13 with TRBJ2-7; a weak D match, TRBD2 (5 bases). CDR1 PRHDT and CDR2 FYEKMQ come from the germline V gene (reference sequence). The CDR3 has 14 residues. Trimming removed 2 bases from V and 3 bases from J, with 11 bases in between. DNA for the CDR3: TGTGCCAGCAGCTTACGGGGTTCCCTCTACGAGCAGTACTTC. It specifies CASSLRGSLYEQYF.